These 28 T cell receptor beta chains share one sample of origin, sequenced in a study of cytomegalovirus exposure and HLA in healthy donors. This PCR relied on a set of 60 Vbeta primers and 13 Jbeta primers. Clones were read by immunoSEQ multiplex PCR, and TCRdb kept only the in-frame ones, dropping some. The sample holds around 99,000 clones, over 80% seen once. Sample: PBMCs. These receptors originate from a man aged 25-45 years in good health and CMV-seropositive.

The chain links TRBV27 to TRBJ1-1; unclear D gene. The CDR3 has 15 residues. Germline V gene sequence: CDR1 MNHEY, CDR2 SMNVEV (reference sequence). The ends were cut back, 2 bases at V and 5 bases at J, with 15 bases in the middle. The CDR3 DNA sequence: TGTGCCAGCAGTTTAATCCCCTCGAGAGAGACTGAAGCTTTCTTT. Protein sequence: CASSLIPSRETEAFF.

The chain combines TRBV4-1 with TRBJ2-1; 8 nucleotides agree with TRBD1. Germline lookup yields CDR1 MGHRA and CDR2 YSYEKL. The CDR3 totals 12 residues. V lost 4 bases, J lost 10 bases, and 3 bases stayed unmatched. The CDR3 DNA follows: TGCGCCAGCAGCCCTAACAGGGGGGAGCAGTTCTTC. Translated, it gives CASSPNRGEQFF.

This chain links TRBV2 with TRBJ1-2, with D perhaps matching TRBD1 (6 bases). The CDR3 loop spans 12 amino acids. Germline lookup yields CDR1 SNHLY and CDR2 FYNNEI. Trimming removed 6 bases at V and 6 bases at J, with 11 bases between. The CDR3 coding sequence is TGTGCCAGCAGGGTCAGGGGTAATGGCTACACCTTC. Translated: CASRVRGNGYTF.

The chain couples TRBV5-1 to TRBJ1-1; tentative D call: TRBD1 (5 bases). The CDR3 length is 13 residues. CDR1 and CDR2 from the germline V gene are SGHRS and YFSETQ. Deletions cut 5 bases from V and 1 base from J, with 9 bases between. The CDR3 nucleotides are TGCGCCAGCAGGGGCGACAGGAACACTGAAGCTTTCTTT. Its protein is CASRGDRNTEAFF.

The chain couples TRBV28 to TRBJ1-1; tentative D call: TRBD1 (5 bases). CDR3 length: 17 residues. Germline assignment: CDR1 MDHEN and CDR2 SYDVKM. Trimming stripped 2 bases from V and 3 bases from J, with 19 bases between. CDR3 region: CASSLILQGYSDTEAFF. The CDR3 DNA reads TGTGCCAGCAGTTTAATCCTTCAGGGATATTCGGACACTGAAGCTTTCTTT.

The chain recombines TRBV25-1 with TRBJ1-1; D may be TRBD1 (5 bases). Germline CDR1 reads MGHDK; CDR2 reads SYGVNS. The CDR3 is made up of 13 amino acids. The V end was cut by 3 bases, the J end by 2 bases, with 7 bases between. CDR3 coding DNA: TGTGCCAGCAGTGAGGGGACTAACACTGAAGCTTTCTTT. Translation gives CASSEGTNTEAFF.

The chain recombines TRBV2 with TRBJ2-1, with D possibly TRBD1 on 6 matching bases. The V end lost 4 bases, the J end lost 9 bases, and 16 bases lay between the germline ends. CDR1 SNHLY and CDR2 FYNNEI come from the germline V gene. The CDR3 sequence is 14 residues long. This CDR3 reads CASSGAQGYGEQFF. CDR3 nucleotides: TGTGCCAGCAGTGGGGCCCAGGGGTACGGTGAGCAGTTCTTC.

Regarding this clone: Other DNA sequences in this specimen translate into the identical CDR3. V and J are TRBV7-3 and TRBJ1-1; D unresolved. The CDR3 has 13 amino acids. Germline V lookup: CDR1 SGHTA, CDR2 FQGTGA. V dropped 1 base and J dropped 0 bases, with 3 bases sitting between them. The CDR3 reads CASSLSVNTEAFF. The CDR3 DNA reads TGTGCCAGCAGCTTAAGCGTGAACACTGAAGCTTTCTTT.

This CDR3 reads CASRLVTTGGNQPQHF. CDR3 nucleotides: TGTGCCAGTCGATTGGTAACGACAGGTGGCAATCAGCCCCAGCATTTT. The chain is built from TRBV19 and TRBJ1-5; possibly TRBD1 for D (6 bases). Trimming removed 8 bases from V and 2 bases from J, with 19 bases in between. CDR3 size: 16 residues. CDR1 and CDR2 from the germline V gene are LNHDA and SQIVND (reference sequence). The whole variable domain, filled in from reference TRBV19 and TRBJ1-5, reads DGGITQSPKYLFRKEGQNVTLSCEQNLNHDAMYWYRQDPGQGLRLIYYSQIVNDFQKGDIAEGYSVSREKKESFPLTVTSAQKNPTAFYLCASRLVTTGGNQPQHFGDGTRLSIL.

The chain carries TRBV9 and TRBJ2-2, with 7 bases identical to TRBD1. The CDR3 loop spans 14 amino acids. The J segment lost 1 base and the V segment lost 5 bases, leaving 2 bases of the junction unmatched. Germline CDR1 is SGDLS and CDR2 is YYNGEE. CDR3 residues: CASSRQGNTGELFF. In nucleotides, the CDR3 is TGTGCCAGCAGTAGACAGGGGAACACCGGGGAGCTGTTTTTT. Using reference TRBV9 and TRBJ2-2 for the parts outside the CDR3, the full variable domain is DSGVTQTPKHLITATGQRVTLRCSPRSGDLSVYWYQQSLDQGLQFLIQYYNGEERAKGNILERFSAQQFPDLHSELNLSSLELGDSALYFCASSRQGNTGELFFGEGSRLTVL.

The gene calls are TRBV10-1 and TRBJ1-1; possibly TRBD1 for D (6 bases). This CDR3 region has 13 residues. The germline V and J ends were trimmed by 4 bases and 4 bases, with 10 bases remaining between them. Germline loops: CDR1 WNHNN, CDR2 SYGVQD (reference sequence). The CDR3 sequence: CASSVRGLTEAFF. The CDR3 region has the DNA TGCGCCAGCAGTGTCAGGGGTCTCACTGAAGCTTTCTTT.

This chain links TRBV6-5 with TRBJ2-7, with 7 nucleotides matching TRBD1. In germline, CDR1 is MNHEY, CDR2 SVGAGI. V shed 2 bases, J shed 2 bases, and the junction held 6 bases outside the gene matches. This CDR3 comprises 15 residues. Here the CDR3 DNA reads TGTGCCAGCAGTTACCGGCAGGGGGAAGCCTACGAGCAGTACTTC. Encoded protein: CASSYRQGEAYEQYF.

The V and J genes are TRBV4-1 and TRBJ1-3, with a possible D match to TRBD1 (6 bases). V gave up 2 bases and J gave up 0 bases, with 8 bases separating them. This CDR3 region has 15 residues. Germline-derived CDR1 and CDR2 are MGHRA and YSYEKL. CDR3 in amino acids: CASSQWTASGNTIYF. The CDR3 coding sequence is TGCGCCAGCAGCCAATGGACAGCCTCTGGAAACACCATATATTTT.

CDR3 bases: TGTGCCAGCAGCTGGGAGAGGGGGTTGACTGAAGCTTTCTTT. Translated: CASSWERGLTEAFF. The V and J genes are TRBV5-5 and TRBJ1-1; D may be TRBD1 (6 bases). The V gene's germline CDR1 is SGHKS and CDR2 YYEKEE (reference sequence). The V and J ends lost 3 bases and 5 bases respectively, with 14 bases between them. This CDR3 has 14 residues.

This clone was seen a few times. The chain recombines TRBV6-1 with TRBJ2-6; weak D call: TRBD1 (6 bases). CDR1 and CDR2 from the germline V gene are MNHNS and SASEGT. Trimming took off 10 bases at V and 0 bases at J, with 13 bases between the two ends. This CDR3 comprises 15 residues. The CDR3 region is CATYRDASGANVLTF. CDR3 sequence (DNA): TGTGCCACCTACAGGGACGCCTCTGGGGCCAACGTCCTGACTTTC.

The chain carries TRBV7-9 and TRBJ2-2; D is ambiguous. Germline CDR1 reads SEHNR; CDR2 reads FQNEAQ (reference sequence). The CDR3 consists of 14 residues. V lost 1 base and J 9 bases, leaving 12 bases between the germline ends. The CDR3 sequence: CASSLGLISWELFF. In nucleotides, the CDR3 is TGTGCCAGCAGCTTAGGTCTAATTTCTTGGGAGCTGTTTTTT. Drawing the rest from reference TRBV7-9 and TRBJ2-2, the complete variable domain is DTGVSQNPRHKITKRGQNVTFRCDPISEHNRLYWYRQTLGQGPEFLTYFQNEAQLEKSRLLSDRFSAERPKGSFSTLEIQRTEQGDSAMYLCASSLGLISWELFFGEGSRLTVL.

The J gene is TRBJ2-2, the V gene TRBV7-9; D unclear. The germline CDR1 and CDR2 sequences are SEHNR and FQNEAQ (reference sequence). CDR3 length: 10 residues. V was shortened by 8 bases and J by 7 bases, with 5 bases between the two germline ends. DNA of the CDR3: TGTGCCAGCCGCGACGGGGAGCTGTTTTTT. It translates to CASRDGELFF.

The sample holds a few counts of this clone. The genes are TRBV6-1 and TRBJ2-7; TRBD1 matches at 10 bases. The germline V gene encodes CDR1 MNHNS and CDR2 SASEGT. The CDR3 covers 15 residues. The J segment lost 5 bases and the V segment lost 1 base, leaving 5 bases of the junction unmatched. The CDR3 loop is CASSEGTGGLDEQYF. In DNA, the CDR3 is TGTGCCAGCAGTGAAGGGACAGGGGGTCTGGACGAGCAGTACTTC.

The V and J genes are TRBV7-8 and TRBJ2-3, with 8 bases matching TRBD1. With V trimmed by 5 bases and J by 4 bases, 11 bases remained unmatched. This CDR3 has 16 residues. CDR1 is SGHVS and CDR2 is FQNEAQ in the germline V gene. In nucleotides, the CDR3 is TGTGCCAGCAGCCTAGTCAGGACAGGGACCTCAGATACGCAGTATTTT. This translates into CASSLVRTGTSDTQYF.

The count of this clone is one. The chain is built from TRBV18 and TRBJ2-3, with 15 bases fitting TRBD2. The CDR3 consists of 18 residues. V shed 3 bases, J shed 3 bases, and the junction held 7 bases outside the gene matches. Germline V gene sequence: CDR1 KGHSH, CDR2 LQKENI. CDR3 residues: CASSPGLAGGHLTDTQYF. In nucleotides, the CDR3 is TGTGCCAGCTCACCCGGACTAGCGGGGGGGCATTTAACAGATACGCAGTATTTT.

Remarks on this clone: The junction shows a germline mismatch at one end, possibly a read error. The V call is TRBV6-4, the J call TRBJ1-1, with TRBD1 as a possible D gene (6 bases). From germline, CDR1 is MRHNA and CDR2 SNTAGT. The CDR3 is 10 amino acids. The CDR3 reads CASPCGTSSF. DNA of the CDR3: TGTGCCAGCCCATGTGGGACATCTTCCTTT.

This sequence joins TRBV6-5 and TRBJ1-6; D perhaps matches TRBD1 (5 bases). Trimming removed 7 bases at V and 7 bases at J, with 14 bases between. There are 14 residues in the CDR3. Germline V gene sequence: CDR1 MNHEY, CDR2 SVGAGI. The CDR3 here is CASTPGLLNSPLHF. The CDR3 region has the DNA TGTGCCAGCACCCCGGGACTCCTGAATTCACCCCTCCACTTT.

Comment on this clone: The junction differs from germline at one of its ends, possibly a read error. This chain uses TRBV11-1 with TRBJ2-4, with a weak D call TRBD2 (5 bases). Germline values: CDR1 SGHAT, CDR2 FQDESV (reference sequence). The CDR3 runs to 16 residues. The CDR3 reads CASSLEGLLAKNSQYF. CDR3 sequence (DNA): TGTGCCAGCAGCTTAGAAGGCCTTCTAGCCAAAAACAGTCAGTACTTC.

The CDR3 DNA reads TGTGCCAGCAGCTTGTTTTCAGGGAATGAAAAACTGTTTTTT. It is translated as CASSLFSGNEKLFF. The gene calls are TRBV5-4 and TRBJ1-4; a weak D match, TRBD1 (5 bases). V gave up 1 base and J gave up 5 bases, with 9 bases separating them. This CDR3 comprises 14 residues. Per the germline V gene, CDR1 is SGHNT and CDR2 is YYREEE (reference sequence).

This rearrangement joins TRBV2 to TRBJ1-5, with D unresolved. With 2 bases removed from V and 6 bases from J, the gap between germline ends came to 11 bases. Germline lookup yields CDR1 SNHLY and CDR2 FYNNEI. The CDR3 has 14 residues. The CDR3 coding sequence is TGTGCCAGCAGTGAATCCGGGTTCGGTCAGCCCCAGCATTTT. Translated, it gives CASSESGFGQPQHF.

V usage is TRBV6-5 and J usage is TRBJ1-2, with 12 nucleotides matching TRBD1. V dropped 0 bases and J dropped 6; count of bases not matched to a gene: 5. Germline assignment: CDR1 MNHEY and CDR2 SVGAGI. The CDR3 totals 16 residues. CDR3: CASSYSSGTGGNGYTF. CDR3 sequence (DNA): TGTGCCAGCAGTTACTCCTCCGGGACAGGGGGCAATGGCTACACCTTC.

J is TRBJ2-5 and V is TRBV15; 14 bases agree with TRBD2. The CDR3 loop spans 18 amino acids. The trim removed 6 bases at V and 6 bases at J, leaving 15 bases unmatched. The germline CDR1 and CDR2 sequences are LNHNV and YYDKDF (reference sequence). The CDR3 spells CATSPAWTSGGKAKTQYF. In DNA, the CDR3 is TGTGCCACCAGTCCGGCCTGGACTAGCGGGGGGAAGGCCAAGACCCAGTACTTC. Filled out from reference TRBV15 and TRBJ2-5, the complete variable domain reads DAMVIQNPRYQVTQFGKPVTLSCSQTLNHNVMYWYQQKSSQAPKLLFHYYDKDFNNEADTPDNFQSRRPNTSFCFLDIRSPGLGDTAMYLCATSPAWTSGGKAKTQYFGPGTRLLVL.

The CDR3 coding sequence is TGTGCCAGCTTGGGTGAGCGGGGGGTAGGTCTTAGCCCAGATACGCAGTATTTT. Translated, it gives CASLGERGVGLSPDTQYF. This chain connects TRBV2 to TRBJ2-3; TRBD2 agrees at 9 bases. CDR3 length: 18 amino acids. The trim removed 8 bases at V and 4 bases at J, leaving 19 bases unmatched. CDR1 SNHLY and CDR2 FYNNEI come from the germline V gene.